These T cell receptor beta chains were read from a single sample in a study of CD8 T cells in ankylosing spondylitis. Each CDR3 protein gets one entry after TCRdb re-called the 5' RACE reads with MiXCR. Of 750,000 to 850,000 distinct CDR3 sequences in the sample, roughly 10% are singletons; the top ten hold 0.45% to 0.6%. What was sequenced was blood, either unsorted or a sorted T cell fraction (not recorded which). The receptors come from a male donor with ankylosing spondylitis. Both conserved end residues are part of each CDR3.

>TRBV10-3|TRBJ2-1
CAISGQISSYNEQFF
>TRBV7-2|TRBJ2-5
CASSFRGLGETQYF
>TRBV5-1|TRBJ2-3
CASSPGTGKDTQYF
>TRBV7-2|TRBJ2-2
CASSFGPNTGELFF
>TRBV20-1|TRBJ1-6
CRARDEGPGRNHF
>TRBV27|TRBJ2-3
CASNTPDGTQYF
>TRBV20-1|TRBJ2-5
CSARDPGRYQETQYF
>TRBV6-5|TRBJ2-7
CASSYASGFSDEQYF
>TRBV30|TRBJ2-3
CAWSVTSPQYF
>TRBV5-6|TRBJ2-7
CASSLTGGAYEQYF
>TRBV5-1|TRBJ1-1
CASSLGSLNTEAFF
>TRBV20-1|TRBJ2-1
CSAVATSSSYNEQFF
>TRBV20-1|TRBJ2-5
CSASLAYKETQYF
>TRBV7-3|TRBJ2-3
CASSLLLAGGNTDTQYF
>TRBV7-2|TRBJ2-3
CASSLLRGGSTDTQYF
>TRBV20-1|TRBJ2-7
CSASSFSGGHHRQQYF
>TRBV20-1|TRBJ1-1
CSALIDVRTTEAFF
>TRBV21-1|TRBJ2-4
CAPTPGLYTSIQYF
>TRBV20-1|TRBJ2-3
CSASGGAVTDTQYF
>TRBV20-1|TRBJ2-1
CSARDEGTGTNEQFF
>TRBV7-2|TRBJ2-2
CASTLTRGELFF
>TRBV30|TRBJ2-1
CAWSAMGAGSYNEQFF
>TRBV5-1|TRBJ2-1
CASSQGPGDYNEQFF
>TRBV20-1|TRBJ2-3
CSVPKGRITDTQYF
>TRBV11-1|TRBJ2-3
CASSLGWDTQYF
>TRBV20-1|TRBJ1-4
CSARDTGRLFF
>TRBV20-1|TRBJ2-7
CSATLAGNSYEQYF
>TRBV7-9|TRBJ1-6
CASSTQGRSPLHF
>TRBV2|TRBJ2-2
CASTPDRWGLAGELFF
>TRBV20-1|TRBJ2-3
CSASGLARNTQYF
>TRBV12-3/TRBV12-4|TRBJ2-2
CASSKDRHFTGELFF
>TRBV6-4|TRBJ1-5
CASSGIQPQHF
>TRBV6-6|TRBJ2-5
CASTTGIGTQYF
>TRBV5-1|TRBJ2-7
CASSWGWANEQYF
>TRBV12-3/TRBV12-4|TRBJ1-3
CASSPGQSFRNTIYF
>TRBV6-1|TRBJ2-7
CASSTTGGSYEQYF
>TRBV11-1|TRBJ2-5
CASSILSGTGGETQYF
>TRBV10-3|TRBJ2-3
CAISEGQETQYF
>TRBV20-1|TRBJ1-6
CSARLQGTSPLHF
>TRBV7-2|TRBJ2-6
CASSLLSAWANVLTF
>TRBV21-1|TRBJ1-4
CASSRNGTDPHEKLFF
>TRBV7-2|TRBJ2-3
CASSLSWGVTDTQYF
>TRBV7-2|TRBJ2-1
CASSLATGDHEQFF
>TRBV25-1|TRBJ2-7
CASSTQPGSTEQYF
>TRBV4-3|TRBJ1-1
CASSQESYGGAFF
>TRBV6-1|TRBJ1-2
CASRPTGESGYTF
>TRBV7-9|TRBJ2-5
CASSFNSGEETQYF
>TRBV29-1|TRBJ1-2
CSVEDPYGYTF
>TRBV2|TRBJ2-1
CASRPRASSYNEQFF
>TRBV15|TRBJ2-1
CATLRGADDNEQFF